The next 16 T cell receptor beta chains were all read from a single sample in a study of cytomegalovirus exposure and HLA in healthy donors. 13 Jbeta primers and 60 Vbeta primers were used for the PCR. Repertoires were generated with immunoSEQ multiplex PCR, while TCRdb's copy carries only in-frame clones and drops some. Its table lists roughly 140,000 clones. Sample: PBMCs. These receptors were obtained from a man aged 40-50 years in good health and CMV-seronegative.

The V gene is TRBV15, the J gene TRBJ1-4, with 8 bases aligning to TRBD1. Trimming at V came to 0 bases and at J to 7 bases, leaving 7 bases not matched to a gene. The CDR3 extends over 16 amino acids. Germline CDR1 LNHNV, CDR2 YYDKDF (reference sequence). This chain's CDR3 is CATSRDFGQGLEKLFF. The DNA for the CDR3 is TGTGCCACCAGCAGAGATTTTGGACAGGGCCTTGAAAAACTGTTTTTT.

The chain has TRBV5-6 and TRBJ2-5; 8 bases map to TRBD1. This CDR3 is 17 amino acids long. V was pared by 2 bases and J by 1 base, with 10 bases of the junction left unmatched. Germline V CDR1 and CDR2: SGHDT, YYEEEE. The CDR3 sequence: CASSFRTGYALQETQYF. The CDR3 region has the DNA TGTGCCAGCAGCTTCAGGACAGGGTATGCCCTCCAAGAGACCCAGTACTTC. Full variable domain (missing parts from reference TRBV5-6 and TRBJ2-5): DAGVTQSPTHLIKTRGQQVTLRCSPKSGHDTVSWYQQALGQGPQFIFQYYEEEERQRGNFPDRFSGHQFPNYSSELNVNALLLGDSALYLCASSFRTGYALQETQYFGPGTRLLVL.

The rearrangement uses TRBV5-6 and TRBJ1-5, with 10 bases that match TRBD1. The ends lost 4 bases at V and 4 bases at J; junction bases unmatched: 8. This CDR3 has 16 residues. The germline gives CDR1 SGHDT, CDR2 YYEEEE. The chain's CDR3 is CASSRQGALGNQPQHF. The CDR3 bases are TGTGCCAGCAGCCGACAGGGGGCCCTAGGGAATCAGCCCCAGCATTTT.

V usage is TRBV5-8 and J usage is TRBJ1-6, with D tentatively TRBD1 (6 bases). Germline V CDR1 and CDR2: SGHTS, YDEGEE. The length of the CDR3 is 15 residues. Between the trimmed V and J ends, which lost 6 bases and 5 bases, there was a span of 15 bases. CDR3 in DNA: TGTGCCAGCAAGTTAACAGGGAACCATAATTCACCCCTCCACTTT. It yields the protein CASKLTGNHNSPLHF.

V and J are TRBV5-1 and TRBJ2-3; D perhaps matches TRBD1 (5 bases). This CDR3 comprises 15 residues. The ends were cut back, 6 bases at V and 1 base at J, with 15 bases in the middle. CDR1 is SGHRS and CDR2 is YFSETQ in the germline V gene. The CDR3 loop is CASTSRVEGTDTQYF. The CDR3 bases are TGCGCCAGCACATCCAGGGTTGAAGGCACAGATACGCAGTATTTT.

The CDR3 DNA follows: TGTGCCAGTAGTAGTGGGACAGTGCTTGGGAACACTGAAGCTTTCTTT. Translating gives CASSSGTVLGNTEAFF. The V and J genes are TRBV19 and TRBJ1-1; 7 bases line up with TRBD1. Unmatched junction bases numbered 9, after V lost 4 bases and J lost 1 base. Germline V gene sequence: CDR1 LNHDA, CDR2 SQIVND (reference sequence). The CDR3 spans 16 residues.

This rearrangement joins TRBV29-1 to TRBJ2-1, with 9 bases lining up with TRBD1. The CDR3 has 18 amino acids. Germline trimming cut 5 bases from V and 7 bases from J; bases unmatched to any gene: 21. The V gene's germline CDR1 is SQVTM and CDR2 ANQGSEA. The CDR3 reads CSVIGPLNAQGARNEQFF. In nucleotides, the CDR3 is TGCAGCGTTATTGGCCCCTTAAACGCACAGGGGGCGCGGAATGAGCAGTTCTTC.

The chain links TRBV11-1 to TRBJ2-5; the match to TRBD2 covers 8 bases. CDR1 SGHAT and CDR2 FQDESV come from the germline V gene (reference sequence). V lost 5 bases to trimming and J lost 1 base; unmatched junction nucleotides: 12. This CDR3 has 17 amino acids. CDR3 residues: CASSPARGGRPQETQYF. Here the CDR3 DNA reads TGTGCCAGCAGCCCTGCCCGGGGGGGGCGCCCCCAAGAGACCCAGTACTTC.

The V call is TRBV7-2, the J call TRBJ1-4; D might be TRBD1 (5 bases). Germline V CDR1 and CDR2: SGHTA, FQGNSA. Trimming pared 5 bases from V and 7 bases from J, leaving 11 bases between. The CDR3 runs 13 residues. CDR3 sequence (DNA): TGTGCCAGCAGCCCCCGGGGGGTTGAAAAACTGTTTTTT. It encodes CASSPRGVEKLFF.

The rearrangement uses TRBV6-6 and TRBJ1-1; D ambiguous. V shed 2 bases and J shed 6 bases, with 7 bases lying between them. The CDR3 consists of 12 residues. Looked up from germline, CDR1 is MNHNY and CDR2 is SVGAGI (reference sequence). CDR3 sequence (DNA): TGTGCCAGCAGTTACGCGGAGGCTGAAGCTTTCTTT. Translation gives CASSYAEAEAFF.

V gene TRBV6-5 combines with J gene TRBJ2-7; the D gene is possibly TRBD2 (5 bases). The CDR3 length is 14 residues. Germline V gene sequence: CDR1 MNHEY, CDR2 SVGAGI. Trimming shortened V by 5 bases and J by 2 bases, and 13 bases separated the two germline ends. CDR3 loop: CASSHQAGAYEQYF. As DNA, the CDR3 is TGTGCCAGCAGTCATCAAGCCGGGGCCTACGAGCAGTACTTC.

The V and J genes are TRBV27 and TRBJ2-7, with a weak D call TRBD1 (5 bases). This CDR3 has 14 residues. Between the trimmed V and J ends, which lost 5 bases and 1 base, there was a span of 12 bases. Germline CDR1 reads MNHEY; CDR2 reads SMNVEV (reference sequence). The CDR3: CASSDLDSSYEQYF. Written as DNA, the CDR3 is TGTGCCAGCAGTGATCTCGACAGTTCCTACGAGCAGTACTTC.

The V and J genes are TRBV5-1 and TRBJ2-3; possibly TRBD1 for D (6 bases). The CDR3 loop spans 14 amino acids. Per the germline V gene, CDR1 is SGHRS and CDR2 is YFSETQ. V was shortened by 3 bases and J by 2 bases, with 10 bases between the two germline ends. The CDR3 DNA follows: TGCGCCAGCAGCTGGGCAGGGGTCACAGATACGCAGTATTTT. This codes for CASSWAGVTDTQYF.

This sequence joins TRBV6-5 and TRBJ1-6; 12 nucleotides match TRBD1. Per the germline V gene, CDR1 is MNHEY and CDR2 is SVGAGI. V shed 1 base and J 10 bases; nucleotides not matched to a gene: 5. This CDR3 is built from 16 residues. The CDR3 DNA reads as TGTGCCAGCAGTTACTTCGCCGGGACAGGGGGCTCACCCCTCCACTTT. Encoded protein: CASSYFAGTGGSPLHF.

This rearrangement joins TRBV15 to TRBJ2-5; 11 bases line up with TRBD2. Losses at the gene ends were 0 bases for V and 5 bases for J; bases not matched to a gene: 5. The length of the CDR3 is 16 residues. Germline assignment: CDR1 LNHNV and CDR2 YYDKDF (reference sequence). The CDR3 here is CATSREPSGGWETQYF. The DNA for the CDR3 is TGTGCCACCAGCAGAGAACCTAGCGGGGGGTGGGAGACCCAGTACTTC.

The chain couples TRBV6-5 to TRBJ2-2; 11 bases are shared with TRBD2. V dropped 4 bases and J dropped 8; count of bases not matched to a gene: 9. CDR1 and CDR2 from the germline V gene are MNHEY and SVGAGI. The CDR3 has 16 amino acids. This chain's CDR3 is CASSSHIAGGRGELFF. The CDR3 coding sequence is TGTGCCAGCAGTTCCCATATAGCGGGGGGGCGAGGGGAGCTGTTTTTT.